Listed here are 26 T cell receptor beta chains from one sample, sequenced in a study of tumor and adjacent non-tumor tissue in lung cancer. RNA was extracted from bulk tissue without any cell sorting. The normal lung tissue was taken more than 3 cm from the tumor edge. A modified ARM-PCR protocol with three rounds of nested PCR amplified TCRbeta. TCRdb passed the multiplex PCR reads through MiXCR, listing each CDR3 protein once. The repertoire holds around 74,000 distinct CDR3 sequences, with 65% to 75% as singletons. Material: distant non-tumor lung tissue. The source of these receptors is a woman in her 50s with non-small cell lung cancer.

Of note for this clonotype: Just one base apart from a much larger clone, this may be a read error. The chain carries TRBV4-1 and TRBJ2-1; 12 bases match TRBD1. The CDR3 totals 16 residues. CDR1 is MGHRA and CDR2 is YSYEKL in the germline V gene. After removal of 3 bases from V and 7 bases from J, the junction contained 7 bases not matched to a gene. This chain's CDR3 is CASSQMGQGAVNEQFF. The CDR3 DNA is TGCGCCAGCAGCCAGATGGGACAGGGGGCTGTGAATGAGCAGTTCTTC.

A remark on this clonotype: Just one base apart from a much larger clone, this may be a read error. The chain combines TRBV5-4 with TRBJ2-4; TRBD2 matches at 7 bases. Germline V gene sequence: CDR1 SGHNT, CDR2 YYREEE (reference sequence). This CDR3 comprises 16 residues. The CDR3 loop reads CARSLLGRGDKNIQYF. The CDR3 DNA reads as TGTGCCAGAAGCTTGTTGGGACGGGGGGACAAAAACATTCAGTACTTC.

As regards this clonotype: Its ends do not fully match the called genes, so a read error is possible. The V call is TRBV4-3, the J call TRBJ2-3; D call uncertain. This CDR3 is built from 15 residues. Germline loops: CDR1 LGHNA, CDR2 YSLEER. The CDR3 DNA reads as TGCGCAAGCAGCCAAGAGTTGACCGAGACCCGTACGCAGTATTTT. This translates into CASSQELTETRTQYF.

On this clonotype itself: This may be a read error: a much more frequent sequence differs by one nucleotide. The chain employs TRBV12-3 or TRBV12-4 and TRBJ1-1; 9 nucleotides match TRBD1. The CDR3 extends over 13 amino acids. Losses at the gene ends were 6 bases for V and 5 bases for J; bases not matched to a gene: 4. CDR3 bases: TGTGCCAGCAGCCCCGGGACAGGGACTGAAGCTTTCTTT. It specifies CASSPGTGTEAFF.

CDR3 sequence (DNA): TGTGCCAGCAGCTTCCTAGGCCAATACAATGAACCGTTCTTC. Protein: CASSFLGQYNEPFF. J is TRBJ2-1 and V is TRBV11-2; D call uncertain. Trimming pared 3 bases from V and 15 bases from J, leaving 21 bases between. The CDR3 loop spans 14 amino acids. Germline assignment: CDR1 SGHAT and CDR2 FQNNGV.

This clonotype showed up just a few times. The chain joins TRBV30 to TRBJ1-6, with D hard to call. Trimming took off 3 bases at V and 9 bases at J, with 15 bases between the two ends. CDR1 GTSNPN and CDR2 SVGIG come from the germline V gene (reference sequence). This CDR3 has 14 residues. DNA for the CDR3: TGTGCCTGGAGATCCCGGACGGATGTTTCACCCCTCCACTTT. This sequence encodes CAWRSRTDVSPLHF. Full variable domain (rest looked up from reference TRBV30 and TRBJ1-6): SQTIHQWPATLVQPVGSPLSLECTVEGTSNPNLYWYRQAAGRGLQLLFYSVGIGQISSEVPQNLSASRPQDRQFILSSKKLLLSDSGFYLCAWRSRTDVSPLHFGNGTRLTVT.

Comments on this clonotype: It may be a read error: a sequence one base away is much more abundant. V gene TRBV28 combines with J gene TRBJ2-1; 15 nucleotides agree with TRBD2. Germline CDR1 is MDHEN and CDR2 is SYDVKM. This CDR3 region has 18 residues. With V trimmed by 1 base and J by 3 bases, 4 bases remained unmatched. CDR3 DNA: TGTGCCAGCAGTTTATATGGGACTAGCGGGGGGATCTACAATGAGCAGTTCTTC. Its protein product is CASSLYGTSGGIYNEQFF.

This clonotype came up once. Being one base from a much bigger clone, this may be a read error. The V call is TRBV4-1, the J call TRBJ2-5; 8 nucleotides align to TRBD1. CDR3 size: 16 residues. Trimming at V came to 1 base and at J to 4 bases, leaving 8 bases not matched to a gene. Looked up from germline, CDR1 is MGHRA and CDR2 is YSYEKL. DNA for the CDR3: TGCGCCAGCAGCCAAGCGGCCAGGGGGCTAGGAGAGACCCAGTACTTC. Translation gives CASSQAARGLGETQYF.

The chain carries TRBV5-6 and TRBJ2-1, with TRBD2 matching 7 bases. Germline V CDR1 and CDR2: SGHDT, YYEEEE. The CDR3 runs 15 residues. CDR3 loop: CGSSPSPSGNNEQFF. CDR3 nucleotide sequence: TGTGGCAGTAGCCCCTCACCTAGCGGCAACAATGAGCAGTTCTTC. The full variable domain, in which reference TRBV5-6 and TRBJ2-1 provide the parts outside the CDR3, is DAGVTQSPTHLIKTRGQQVTLRCSPKSGHDTVSWYQQALGQGPQFIFQYYEEEERQRGNFPDRFSGHQFPNYSSELNVNALLLGDSALYLCGSSPSPSGNNEQFFGPGTRLTVL.

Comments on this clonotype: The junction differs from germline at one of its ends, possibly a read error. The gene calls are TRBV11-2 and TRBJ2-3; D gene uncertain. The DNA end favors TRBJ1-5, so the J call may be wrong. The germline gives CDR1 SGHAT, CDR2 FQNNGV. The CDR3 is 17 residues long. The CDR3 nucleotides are TGTCCCAGCAGCTTAGAAATGTGGGGAGAGATGGCAGATACGCAGCATTTT. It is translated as CPSSLEMWGEMADTQHF.

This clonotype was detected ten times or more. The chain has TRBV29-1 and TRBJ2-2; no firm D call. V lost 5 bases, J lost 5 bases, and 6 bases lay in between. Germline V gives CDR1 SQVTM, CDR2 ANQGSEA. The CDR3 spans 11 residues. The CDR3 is CSVRKTGELFF. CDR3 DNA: TGCAGCGTTCGTAAGACCGGGGAGCTGTTTTTT.

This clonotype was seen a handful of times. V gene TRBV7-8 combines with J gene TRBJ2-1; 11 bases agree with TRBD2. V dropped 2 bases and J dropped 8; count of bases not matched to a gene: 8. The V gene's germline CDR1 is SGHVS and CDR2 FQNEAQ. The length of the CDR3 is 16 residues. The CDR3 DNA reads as TGTGCCAGCAGCTTACTTACTAGCGGGAGAGGAGATGAGCAGTTCTTC. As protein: CASSLLTSGRGDEQFF.

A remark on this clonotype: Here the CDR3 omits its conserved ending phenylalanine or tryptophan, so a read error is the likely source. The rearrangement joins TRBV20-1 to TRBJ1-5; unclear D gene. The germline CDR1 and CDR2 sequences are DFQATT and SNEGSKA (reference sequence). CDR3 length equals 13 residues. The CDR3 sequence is CSARGDSDQPQHL. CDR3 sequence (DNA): TGCAGTGCTAGGGGTGATAGCGATCAGCCCCAGCATTTG.

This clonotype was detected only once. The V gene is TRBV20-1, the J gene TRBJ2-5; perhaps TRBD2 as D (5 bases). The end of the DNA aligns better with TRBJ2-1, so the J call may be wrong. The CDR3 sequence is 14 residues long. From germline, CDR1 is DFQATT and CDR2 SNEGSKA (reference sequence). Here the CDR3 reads CSTPGGSVRETQFF. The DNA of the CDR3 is TGCAGTACTCCAGGAGGAAGTGTAAGAGAGACCCAGTTCTTC.

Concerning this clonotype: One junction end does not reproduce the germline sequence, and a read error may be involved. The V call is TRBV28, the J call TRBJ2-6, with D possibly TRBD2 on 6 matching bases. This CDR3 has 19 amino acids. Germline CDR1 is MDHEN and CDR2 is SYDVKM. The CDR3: CVSSVGEDLSLSGANVLTF. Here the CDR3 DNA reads TGTGTCAGCAGTGTAGGGGAGGACTTAAGTCTCTCTGGGGCCAACGTCCTGACTTTC.

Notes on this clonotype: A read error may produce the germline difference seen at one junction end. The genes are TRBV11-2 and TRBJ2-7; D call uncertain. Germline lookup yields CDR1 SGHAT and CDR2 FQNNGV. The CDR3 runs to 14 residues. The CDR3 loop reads CASSLTLWNKEQHF. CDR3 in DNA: TGTGCCAGCAGCTTAACCCTTTGGAACAAGGAGCAGCACTTC.

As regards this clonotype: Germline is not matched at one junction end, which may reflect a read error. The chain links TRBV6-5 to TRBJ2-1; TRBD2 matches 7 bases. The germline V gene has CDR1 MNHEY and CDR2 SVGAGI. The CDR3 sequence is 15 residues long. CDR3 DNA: TGTGCCAGCAGGACTAGCAGGAGGGCCTACCATGAGCAGTTCTTC. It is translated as CASRTSRRAYHEQFF.

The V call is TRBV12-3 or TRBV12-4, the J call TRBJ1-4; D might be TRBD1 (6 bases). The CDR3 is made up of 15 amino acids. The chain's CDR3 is CVSSLQGGLGEKLFF. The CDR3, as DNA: TGTGTAAGCAGCCTACAGGGTGGCTTGGGTGAAAAACTGTTTTTT.

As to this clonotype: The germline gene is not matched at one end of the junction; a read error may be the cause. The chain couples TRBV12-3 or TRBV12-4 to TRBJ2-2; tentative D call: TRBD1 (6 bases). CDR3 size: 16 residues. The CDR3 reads CTSSPRIGGYTGELFF. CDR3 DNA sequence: TGTACCAGCAGTCCCAGGATAGGGGGATACACCGGGGAGCTGTTTTTT.

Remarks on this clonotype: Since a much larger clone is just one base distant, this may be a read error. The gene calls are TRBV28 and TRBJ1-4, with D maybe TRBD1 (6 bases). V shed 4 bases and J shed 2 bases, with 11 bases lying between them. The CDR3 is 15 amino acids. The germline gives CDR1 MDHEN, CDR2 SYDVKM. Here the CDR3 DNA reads TGTGCCAGCAGTTCGTCGGGACACACTAATGAAAAACTGTTTTTT. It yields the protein CASSSSGHTNEKLFF.

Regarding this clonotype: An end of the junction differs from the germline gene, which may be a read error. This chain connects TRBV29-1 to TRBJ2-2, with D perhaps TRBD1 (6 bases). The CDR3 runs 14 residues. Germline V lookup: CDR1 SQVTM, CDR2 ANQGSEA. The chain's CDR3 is CSVDIQGGVGELAF. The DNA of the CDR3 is TGCAGCGTTGACATACAGGGTGGAGTCGGGGAGCTGGCTTTT.

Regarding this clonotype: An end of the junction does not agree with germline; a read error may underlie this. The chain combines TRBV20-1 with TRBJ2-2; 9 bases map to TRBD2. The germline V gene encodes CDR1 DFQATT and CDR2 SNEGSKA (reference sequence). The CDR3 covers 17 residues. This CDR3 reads CSARDFRASGTFGEPFF. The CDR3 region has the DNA TGCAGTGCTAGAGATTTCAGGGCTAGCGGGACTTTCGGGGAGCCGTTTTTT.

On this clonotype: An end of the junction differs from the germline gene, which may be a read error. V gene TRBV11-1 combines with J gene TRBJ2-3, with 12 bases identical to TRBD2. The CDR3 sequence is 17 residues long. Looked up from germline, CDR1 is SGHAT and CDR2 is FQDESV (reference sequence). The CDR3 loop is CASSRLAGETSTDAQYF. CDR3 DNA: TGTGCCAGTAGCAGACTAGCGGGAGAGACCAGCACAGATGCGCAGTATTTT.

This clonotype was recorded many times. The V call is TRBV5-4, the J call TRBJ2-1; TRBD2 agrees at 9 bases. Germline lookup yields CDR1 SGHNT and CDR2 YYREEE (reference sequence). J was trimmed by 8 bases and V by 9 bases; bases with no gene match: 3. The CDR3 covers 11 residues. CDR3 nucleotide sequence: TGTGCCACTTGGACTAGCGATGAGCAGTTCTTC. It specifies CATWTSDEQFF.

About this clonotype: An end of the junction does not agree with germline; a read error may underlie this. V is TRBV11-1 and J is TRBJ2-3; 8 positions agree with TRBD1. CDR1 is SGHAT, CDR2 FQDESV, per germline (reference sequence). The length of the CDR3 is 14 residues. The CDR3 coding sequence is TGTGCCAGCAGCTCCGGGACAGGCACAGATACGCAGTATTTC. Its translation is CASSSGTGTDTQYF. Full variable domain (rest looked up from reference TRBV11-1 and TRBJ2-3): EAEVAQSPRYKITEKSQAVAFWCDPISGHATLYWYRQILGQGPELLVQFQDESVVDDSQLPKDRFSAERLKGVDSTLKIQPAELGDSAMYLCASSSGTGTDTQYFGPGTRLTVL.

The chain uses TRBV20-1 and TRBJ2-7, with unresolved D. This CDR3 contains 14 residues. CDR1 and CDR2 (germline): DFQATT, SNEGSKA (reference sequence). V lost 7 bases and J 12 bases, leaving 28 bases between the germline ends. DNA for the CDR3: TGCAGTGTCCGTATAGCCGTGGGTACGTACGGGCGGTACTTC. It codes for CSVRIAVGTYGRYF.